These T cell receptor beta chains were read from a single sample in a study of shared clonotypes between healthy human individuals. The assay was immunoSEQ multiplex PCR, and TCRdb's table has in-frame clones only and misses some. The repertoire holds 2 million or so clones, with roughly 95% as singletons. Sequencing was done on a sample of naive CD8+ T cells sorted from blood. All receptors derive from a young man in good health. CDR3s include the opening cysteine and the closing phenylalanine or tryptophan. The D gene is left open where the match is weak. Not every row has a clone size; where given, it reads once, few, many or a size class.

D	V	size	J	CDR3	DNA
.	TRBV27	once	TRBJ2-2	CASSLRTDTGELFF	TGTGCCAGCAGCCTCCGGACTGATACCGGGGAGCTGTTTTTT
.	TRBV5-6	.	TRBJ1-1	CASSFGGPSTEAFF	TGTGCCAGCAGCTTTGGGGGACCGAGCACTGAAGCTTTCTTT
TRBD2	TRBV19	few	TRBJ2-7	CASSIDLLATTYEQYF	TGTGCCAGTAGTATAGATCTACTAGCGACGACCTACGAGCAGTACTTC
.	TRBV4-3	.	TRBJ2-1	CASSQVGNEQFF	TGCGCCAGCAGCCAAGTCGGTAATGAGCAGTTCTTC
.	TRBV7-6	.	TRBJ2-7	CASSGGESYEQYF	TGTGCCAGCAGCGGCGGGGAATCCTACGAGCAGTACTTC
.	TRBV7-2	.	TRBJ2-5	CASSFGPYSQETQYF	TGTGCCAGCAGCTTCGGACCCTATTCCCAAGAGACCCAGTACTTC
.	TRBV20-1	.	TRBJ1-2	CSPEGPYGYTF	TGCAGTCCCGAAGGTCCCTATGGCTACACCTTC
.	TRBV28	.	TRBJ1-2	CASSSPAGQTYGYTF	TGTGCCAGCAGTTCACCGGCAGGACAGACCTATGGCTACACCTTC
.	TRBV7-9	.	TRBJ2-7	CASSLVGGPQYF	TGTGCCAGCAGCTTAGTTGGGGGCCCGCAGTACTTC
TRBD2	TRBV10-2	.	TRBJ2-3	CASIRLAGGQGTDTQYF	TGCGCCAGCATTAGGCTAGCGGGGGGGCAGGGCACAGATACGCAGTATTTT
.	TRBV7-9	few	TRBJ2-7	CASSPNVGGEQYF	TGTGCCAGCAGCCCCAACGTTGGGGGGGAGCAGTACTTC
TRBD1	TRBV9	.	TRBJ1-1	CASSLSGTGNTEAFF	TGTGCCAGCAGCCTTTCCGGGACAGGGAACACTGAAGCTTTCTTT
.	TRBV30	.	TRBJ2-6	CAFKPAGANVLTF	TGTGCCTTCAAGCCAGCTGGGGCCAACGTCCTGACTTTC
TRBD1	TRBV5-6	.	TRBJ2-7	CASSWGTVYEQYF	TGTGCCAGCAGCTGGGGGACAGTCTACGAGCAGTACTTC
TRBD1	TRBV11-2	.	TRBJ1-4	CASSLNRGEREKLFF	TGTGCCAGCAGCTTGAACAGGGGGGAGAGGGAAAAACTGTTTTTT
TRBD1	TRBV5-6	.	TRBJ1-2	CASNLDREGYYGYTF	TGTGCCAGCAACTTGGACAGGGAGGGGTACTATGGCTACACCTTC